These 29 T cell receptor beta chains were all obtained from the same sample, sequenced in a study of blood T cell repertoires in COVID-19. Sequencing used immunoSEQ multiplex PCR; TCRdb keeps in-frame clones, though not all of them. The sample has over 200,000 clones; more than 85% are singletons. Specimen: peripheral blood. The source of these receptors is a man aged 40-55 years with active or convalescent COVID-19.

V usage is TRBV2 and J usage is TRBJ2-7, with D perhaps matching TRBD2 (5 bases). The CDR3 is 18 residues long. Germline V gene sequence: CDR1 SNHLY, CDR2 FYNNEI. Trimming took 5 bases from V and 2 from J, leaving 25 bases between them. CDR3 nucleotides: TGTGCCAGCAGTAGGATTTCGGAGGCCAGTCTTGTACCCTACGAGCAGTACTTC. Encoded protein: CASSRISEASLVPYEQYF.

The chain joins TRBV10-3 to TRBJ2-7, with D possibly being TRBD1 (5 bases). The CDR3 consists of 14 residues. Germline CDR1 reads ENHRY; CDR2 reads SYGVKD. Trimming left V 2 bases short and J 5 bases short, with 13 bases between. The CDR3: CAISERQGEDEQYF. The CDR3 bases are TGTGCCATCAGTGAGCGGCAGGGTGAAGACGAGCAGTACTTC.

This chain joins TRBV5-1 and TRBJ1-1; a possible D gene is TRBD1 (5 bases). Looked up from germline, CDR1 is SGHRS and CDR2 is YFSETQ. CDR3 length: 15 amino acids. V gave up 1 base and J gave up 0 bases, with 10 bases separating them. The CDR3 DNA is TGCGCCAGCAGCTTGTGGGGGGGAATGAACACTGAAGCTTTCTTT. Encoded protein: CASSLWGGMNTEAFF.

The genes are TRBV5-1 and TRBJ1-2; no clear D. The ends were cut back, 0 bases at V and 2 bases at J, with 5 bases in the middle. The CDR3 runs to 13 residues. Germline V gives CDR1 SGHRS, CDR2 YFSETQ. The CDR3 DNA reads as TGCGCCAGCAGCTTGGGAGAAAACTATGGCTACACCTTC. This encodes CASSLGENYGYTF. Together with reference TRBV5-1 and TRBJ1-2, the CDR3 gives the full variable domain: KAGVTQTPRYLIKTRGQQVTLSCSPISGHRSVSWYQQTPGQGLQFLFEYFSETQRNKGNFPGRFSGRQFSNSRSEMNVSTLELGDSALYLCASSLGENYGYTFGSGTRLTVV.

This chain links TRBV24-1 with TRBJ2-5, with 8 bases matching TRBD2. Germline CDR1 reads KGHDR; CDR2 reads SFDVKD. Unmatched junction bases numbered 7, after V lost 3 bases and J lost 5 bases. The CDR3 is 15 residues long. The CDR3 loop reads CATSDAAGVRETQYF. CDR3 nucleotides: TGTGCCACCAGTGATGCAGCGGGGGTAAGGGAGACCCAGTACTTC.

V and J are TRBV14 and TRBJ2-3; D may be TRBD1 (6 bases). Germline CDR1 reads SGHDN; CDR2 reads FVKESK. The V and J ends lost 4 bases and 4 bases respectively, with 9 bases between them. This CDR3 is 13 amino acids long. CDR3 in DNA: TGTGCCAGCAGCCCACAGGGTCCAGATACGCAGTATTTT. It is translated as CASSPQGPDTQYF.

The chain's CDR3 is CASGLGQLSSGNTIYF. The CDR3 bases are TGTGCTAGTGGCCTGGGACAGCTTAGCTCTGGAAACACCATATATTTT. V is TRBV12-5 and J is TRBJ1-3; 7 bases align to TRBD1. Germline V gene lookup returns CDR1 LGHNT and CDR2 FRNRAP. This CDR3 comprises 16 residues. J was trimmed by 0 bases and V by 6 bases; bases with no gene match: 8.

V is TRBV7-6 and J is TRBJ2-1; 10 positions match TRBD2. The germline V gene encodes CDR1 SGHVS and CDR2 FNYEAQ. Trimming removed 5 bases from V and 3 bases from J; junction bases left unmatched: 4. This CDR3 contains 15 residues. The CDR3 DNA sequence: TGTGCCAGCAGCCCCATAGCGGGAGGCTACAATGAGCAGTTCTTC. Encoded protein: CASSPIAGGYNEQFF.

This rearrangement joins TRBV7-9 to TRBJ1-2; TRBD1 matches 7 bases. CDR3 size: 15 residues. Germline trimming cut 3 bases from V and 14 bases from J; bases unmatched to any gene: 18. The germline CDR1 and CDR2 sequences are SEHNR and FQNEAQ (reference sequence). The CDR3 loop reads CASSFTARQGGNYTF. CDR3 nucleotides: TGTGCCAGCAGCTTCACCGCCAGACAGGGTGGAAATTATACCTTC.

V gene TRBV5-8 combines with J gene TRBJ1-2; D might be TRBD1 (6 bases). The length of the CDR3 is 15 residues. V was trimmed by 4 bases and J by 4 bases, leaving 17 bases between them. Germline CDR1 is SGHTS and CDR2 is YDEGEE. The CDR3 loop reads CASSPGRTALYGYTF. CDR3 nucleotide sequence: TGTGCCAGCAGCCCTGGCAGGACAGCTCTCTATGGCTACACCTTC.

V usage is TRBV28 and J usage is TRBJ1-6; D perhaps matches TRBD1 (5 bases). The CDR3 has 13 residues. V was clipped by 5 bases and J by 11 bases, with 13 bases between them. Germline V lookup: CDR1 MDHEN, CDR2 SYDVKM. CDR3 loop: CASSPRSGAPLHF. The CDR3 nucleotides are TGTGCCAGCAGTCCCCGCTCGGGGGCACCCCTCCACTTT.

In this sample, this clone turned up a few times. V is TRBV6-2 or TRBV6-3 and J is TRBJ2-7; 8 positions agree with TRBD1. J gave up 1 base and V 4 bases, and 6 bases lay outside the gene matches. The germline V gene encodes CDR1 MNHEY and CDR2 SVGEGT. This CDR3 comprises 15 residues. This CDR3 reads CASSSAGQDSYEQYF. The CDR3 DNA reads TGTGCCAGCAGTTCGGCGGGACAGGATTCCTACGAGCAGTACTTC.

This chain uses TRBV11-2 with TRBJ2-1; maybe TRBD2 (5 bases). Trimming cost V 2 bases and J 7 bases, with 15 bases left between them. Germline-derived CDR1 and CDR2 are SGHAT and FQNNGV. The CDR3 totals 15 residues. The CDR3 loop is CASSLLPGMRNEQFF. CDR3 coding DNA: TGTGCCAGCAGCTTATTACCCGGGATGAGAAATGAGCAGTTCTTC.

As for this clone: Additional DNA sequences in this sample encode the identical CDR3. CDR3 bases: TGTGCCAGCAGCCAAGGACAGGGGGATCAGCCCCAGCATTTT. Protein: CASSQGQGDQPQHF. V gene TRBV9 combines with J gene TRBJ1-5; TRBD1 matches 10 bases. From germline, CDR1 is SGDLS and CDR2 YYNGEE. V shed 4 bases, J shed 5 bases, and the junction held 3 bases outside the gene matches. CDR3 length equals 14 residues.

This chain uses TRBV19 with TRBJ2-7, with 11 nucleotides matching TRBD2. This CDR3 region has 14 residues. Germline V gene sequence: CDR1 LNHDA, CDR2 SQIVND (reference sequence). V was clipped by 4 bases and J by 4 bases; unmatched bases: 3. As DNA, the CDR3 is TGTGCCAGTAGTACGACTAGCGGGACGTACGAGCAGTACTTC. Protein: CASSTTSGTYEQYF.

This rearrangement joins TRBV12-3 or TRBV12-4 to TRBJ1-1, with D possibly matching TRBD1 (6 bases). The CDR3 has 13 amino acids. V was trimmed by 8 bases and J by 2 bases, leaving 12 bases between them. The CDR3 sequence is CASAAGGNTEAFF. CDR3 DNA: TGTGCCAGCGCTGCGGGGGGCAACACTGAAGCTTTCTTT.

The chain carries TRBV9 and TRBJ1-3; a possible D gene is TRBD1 (5 bases). CDR1 SGDLS and CDR2 YYNGEE come from the germline V gene. The CDR3 totals 17 residues. V shed 0 bases and J shed 4 bases, with 17 bases lying between them. The CDR3 spells CASSVVGQGAGGNTIYF. The DNA of the CDR3 is TGTGCCAGCAGCGTAGTGGGTCAGGGAGCGGGGGGAAACACCATATATTTT.

The chain has TRBV9 and TRBJ2-2; D call uncertain. From germline, CDR1 is SGDLS and CDR2 YYNGEE. The CDR3 length is 17 residues. V gave up 0 bases and J gave up 2 bases, with 14 bases separating them. The CDR3 spells CASSVGHSPRNTGELFF. CDR3 coding DNA: TGTGCCAGCAGCGTAGGACACAGCCCACGAAACACCGGGGAGCTGTTTTTT.

J is TRBJ2-2 and V is TRBV6-6; 9 bases line up with TRBD1. The CDR3 is made up of 16 amino acids. Germline CDR1 is MNHNY and CDR2 is SVGAGI (reference sequence). V lost 0 bases and J lost 3; bases outside the gene matches: 2. DNA of the CDR3: TGTGCCAGCAGTTACTCGGGGACAGGGTACACCGGGGAGCTGTTTTTT. Translated, it gives CASSYSGTGYTGELFF.

The rearrangement links TRBV28 to TRBJ2-4; 15 bases are a match to TRBD2. Trimming removed 3 bases from V and 10 bases from J; junction bases left unmatched: 1. The germline gives CDR1 MDHEN, CDR2 SYDVKM. CDR3 size: 14 residues. CDR3 sequence reads: CASSFGTSGGIQYF. The CDR3 DNA reads as TGTGCCAGCAGTTTCGGGACTAGCGGGGGGATTCAGTACTTC.

The chain has TRBV28 and TRBJ1-1; D may be TRBD1 (6 bases). Germline CDR1 and CDR2: MDHEN and SYDVKM. The CDR3 spans 15 residues. With 4 bases removed from V and 6 bases from J, the gap between germline ends came to 18 bases. CDR3 sequence: CASSSWDISAAEAFF. CDR3 nucleotide sequence: TGTGCCAGCAGTTCGTGGGACATATCAGCAGCTGAAGCTTTCTTT.

This chain uses TRBV7-9 with TRBJ1-2; tentative D call: TRBD1 (6 bases). The germline V gene has CDR1 SEHNR and CDR2 FQNEAQ (reference sequence). CDR3 length equals 14 residues. Trimming left V 1 base short and J 6 bases short, with 12 bases between. CDR3: CASSLGSGADGYTF. The CDR3 DNA reads as TGTGCCAGCAGCTTAGGGTCAGGGGCTGATGGCTACACCTTC. Full variable domain (missing parts from reference TRBV7-9 and TRBJ1-2): DTGVSQNPRHKITKRGQNVTFRCDPISEHNRLYWYRQTLGQGPEFLTYFQNEAQLEKSRLLSDRFSAERPKGSFSTLEIQRTEQGDSAMYLCASSLGSGADGYTFGSGTRLTVV.

The V gene is TRBV6-1, the J gene TRBJ1-5; D is undetermined. The CDR3 length is 15 residues. Germline-derived CDR1 and CDR2 are MNHNS and SASEGT. The ends were cut back, 1 base at V and 9 bases at J, with 16 bases in the middle. The CDR3: CASSEGGPLGSPQHF. The CDR3 DNA is TGTGCCAGCAGTGAAGGAGGCCCGCTCGGGTCGCCCCAGCATTTT.

The chain is built from TRBV11-2 and TRBJ1-2; D is ambiguous. The CDR3 has 16 amino acids. V was shortened by 0 bases and J by 8 bases, with 19 bases between the two germline ends. The germline gives CDR1 SGHAT, CDR2 FQNNGV. CDR3 region: CASSLDSRVRVRGYTF. For the CDR3, the DNA is TGTGCCAGCAGCTTAGACTCCCGGGTGAGGGTTCGCGGCTACACCTTC.

This chain joins TRBV29-1 and TRBJ1-1; no clear D gene. There are 14 residues in the CDR3. Germline V CDR1 and CDR2: SQVTM, ANQGSEA. V dropped 2 bases and J dropped 4 bases, with 14 bases sitting between them. In nucleotides, the CDR3 is TGCAGCGTTGAAAAAGGGATCAGCGGCACTGAAGCTTTCTTT. Translated: CSVEKGISGTEAFF.

This chain uses TRBV19 with TRBJ1-2; D remains ambiguous. The germline CDR1 and CDR2 sequences are LNHDA and SQIVND (reference sequence). V shed 1 base and J shed 6 bases, with 15 bases lying between them. The CDR3 is made up of 15 amino acids. The CDR3 region is CASSIGEGVMHGYTF. The CDR3 DNA reads TGTGCCAGTAGTATAGGAGAGGGTGTGATGCATGGCTACACCTTC.

The chain uses TRBV7-3 and TRBJ2-3; tentatively, D is TRBD2 (6 bases). There are 16 residues in the CDR3. Deletions cut 1 base from V and 4 bases from J, with 15 bases between. CDR1 and CDR2 from the germline V gene are SGHTA and FQGTGA. The chain's CDR3 is CASSLRTGAQADTQYF. The CDR3 nucleotides read TGTGCCAGCAGCTTAAGAACGGGAGCTCAAGCAGATACGCAGTATTTT.

A single count supports this clone. The chain combines TRBV7-3 with TRBJ2-1, with TRBD2 matching over 12 bases. This CDR3 contains 18 residues. Germline V gene sequence: CDR1 SGHTA, CDR2 FQGTGA. With V trimmed by 0 bases and J by 6 bases, 9 bases remained unmatched. The CDR3 DNA reads TGTGCCAGCAGCTTAACGACTAGCGGGAGCCCAGGGGTCAATGAGCAGTTCTTC. Its protein product is CASSLTTSGSPGVNEQFF.

The count of this clone is one. CDR3 residues: CASKPTGEQYF. In DNA, the CDR3 is TGTGCCAGCAAACCAACGGGGGAGCAGTACTTC. The V gene is TRBV6-4, the J gene TRBJ2-7, with a weak D call TRBD2 (5 bases). The germline V gene encodes CDR1 MRHNA and CDR2 SNTAGT. V shed 7 bases and J shed 7 bases, with 11 bases lying between them. The CDR3 totals 11 residues.